This section outlines one T cell receptor beta chain sequence together with its context. Its antigen is unidentified. In germline, CDR1 is SGHRS, CDR2 YFSETQ. The CDR3 runs to 17 residues. Trimming shortened V by 2 bases and J by 8 bases, and 22 bases separated the two germline ends. This sample was included in a study of tumor and adjacent non-tumor tissue in lung cancer. Across the whole study: Samples averaged roughly 4.2 million productive TCRbeta reads each. General study findings and limits: Higher tumor TCR diversity was associated with shorter survival. Normal lung showed higher cumulative top 100 clone frequency than tumor. TCR diversity was significantly greater in tumor than normal lung tissue.

A modified ARM-PCR protocol with three rounds of nested PCR amplified TCRbeta. TCRdb re-analysed the multiplex PCR reads in MiXCR, keeping a single row per CDR3 protein. The top ten clones hold roughly 37% of a sample with 70,000 to 95,000 distinct CDR3 sequences, approximately 82% of them seen once. This sample's RNA came from whole unsorted tissue. This non-tumor lung sample came from over 3 cm beyond the tumor edge. This TCR came from a man between 70 and 80 years old with non-small cell lung cancer. The chain employs TRBV5-1 and TRBJ2-2; D perhaps matches TRBD2 (6 bases). Sequenced sample: distant non-tumor lung tissue. This CDR3 is CASSFDDEGDSTGELFF. CDR3 in DNA: TGCGCCAGCAGCTTTGACGATGAAGGGGACTCAACGGGGGAGCTGTTTTTT.